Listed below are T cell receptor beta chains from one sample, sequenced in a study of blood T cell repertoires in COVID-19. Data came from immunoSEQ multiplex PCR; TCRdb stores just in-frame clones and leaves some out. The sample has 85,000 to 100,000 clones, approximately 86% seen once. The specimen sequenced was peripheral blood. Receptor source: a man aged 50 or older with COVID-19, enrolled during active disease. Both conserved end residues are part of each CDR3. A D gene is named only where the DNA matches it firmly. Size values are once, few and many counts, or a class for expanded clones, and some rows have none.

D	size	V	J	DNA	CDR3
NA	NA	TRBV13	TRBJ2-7	TGTGCCAGCAGCTCCTCGCTATTCTACGAGCAGTACTTC	CASSSSLFYEQYF
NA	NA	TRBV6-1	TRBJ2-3	TGTGCCAGCAGTGACGGGACTGGGGTTACAGATACGCAGTATTTT	CASSDGTGVTDTQYF
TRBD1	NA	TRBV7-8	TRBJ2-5	TGTGCCAGCAGCAAGAACGACAGGGGATGGGGCCAAGAGACCCAGTACTTC	CASSKNDRGWGQETQYF
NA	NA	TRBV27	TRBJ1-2	TGTGCCAGCACCTCCTCAACAGGGCGGGCCGGCTATGGCTACACCTTC	CASTSSTGRAGYGYTF
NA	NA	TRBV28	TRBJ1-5	TGTGCCACCAAAGGGGGGGGGAGCAATCAGCCCCAGCATTTT	CATKGGGSNQPQHF
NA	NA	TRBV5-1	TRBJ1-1	TGCGCCAGCAGCTTCCGGGGGATGGACACTGAAGCTTTCTTT	CASSFRGMDTEAFF
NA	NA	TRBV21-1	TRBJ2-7	TGTGCCAGCAGCGACTCTATCAGGGGTGAGCTCTACGAGCAGTACTTC	CASSDSIRGELYEQYF
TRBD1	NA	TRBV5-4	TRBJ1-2	TGTGCCAGCAGCTTGGGGCCACCGGGACAGGGGCACAAGGGCTACACCTTC	CASSLGPPGQGHKGYTF
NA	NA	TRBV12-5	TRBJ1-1	TGTGCTTATCGGCCGCGGGACACTGAAGCTTTCTTT	CAYRPRDTEAFF
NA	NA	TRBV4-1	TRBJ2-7	TGCGCCAGCAGCCAAGAATGGGACAAATACTACGAGCAGTACTTC	CASSQEWDKYYEQYF
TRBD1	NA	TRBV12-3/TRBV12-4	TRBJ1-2	TGTGCCAGCAGAAAGACAGGGGGTGGTGGCTACACCTTC	CASRKTGGGGYTF
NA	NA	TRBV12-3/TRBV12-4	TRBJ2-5	TGTGCCAGCAGCCCGGTTGGCCAAGAGACCCAGTACTTC	CASSPVGQETQYF
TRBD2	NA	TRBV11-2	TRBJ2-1	TGTGCCAGCAGCTTAGAGGCTAGCGGGGGTCTTAATGAGCAGTTCTTC	CASSLEASGGLNEQFF
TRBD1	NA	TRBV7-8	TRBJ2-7	TGTGCCAGCAGCCGGACAGGATCCTACGAGCAGTACTTC	CASSRTGSYEQYF
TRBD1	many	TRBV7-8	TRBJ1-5	TGTGCCAGCAGCCTGACAGGGGGGAATCAGCCCCAGCATTTT	CASSLTGGNQPQHF
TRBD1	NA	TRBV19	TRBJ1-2	TGTGCCAGTAGTATAGCCGGGACAGGGGTAACTTCCTATGGCTACACCTTC	CASSIAGTGVTSYGYTF